This T cell receptor (beta chain) stems from a study of CD8+CD57+ T cells in acquired aplastic anemia listed by TCRdb under 2018. About the full investigation: On average, sorted CD4+ and CD8+ cells yielded 3.2 ug of extracted DNA, with a range of 0.2 to 27.4 ug. An average of approximately 10 million reads for CD4+ cells and approximately 11 million reads for CD8+ cells was obtained from healthy donor samples.

Profiling of TCR beta VDJ combinations and CDR3 sequences used genomic DNA as the template. TCR repertoire sequencing was run on an Illumina HiSeq 2000. The original pipeline was this. TRBV/TRBJ rearrangement plots, CDR3 size and DJ length profiles, and Simpson's diversity index were used to evaluate the repertoires. The immunodominant clone was defined as the most abundant DNA sequence in deep sequencing data. CDR3 amino acid sequences were checked for sharing between subjects and were compared against published repertoires and the VDJdb database. Through fastp at Q25 and MiXCR, TCRdb rebuilt clones from the public reads, retaining in-frame beta chains. Rows with a matching CDR3 protein are joined into one entry that keeps the most common DNA and genes. The V and J calls, along with clone size, are taken from TCRdb and not from the paper's own processing. Here the sample has about 130,000 distinct CDR3 sequences; around 48% occur a single time. The ten largest clonotypes hold 2% to 3% of the sample.

Of note for this clonotype: There is no known antigen for this receptor. No clone much larger than this one lies a single base away; base qualities are absent.

The full study reports these points: CD8+ Simpson's diversity did not differ significantly between patients and healthy controls (P=0.060). Roughly 29 CD8+ CDR3 sequences were found in both patients and controls but appeared to be highly expressed in patients and within the immunodominant clones of the patients.

The germline V gene supplies CDR1 SNHLY and CDR2 FYNNEI. V is shortened by 8 bases, J by 2 bases, and the region joining them spans 13 bases. Spanning cysteine to phenylalanine, the CDR3 consists of 13 amino acids. Solely the CDR3 DNA is kept, with 39 bases framed from the first base. In this study, sorted CD4+ and CD8+ T cells from the blood of healthy subjects and of severe aplastic anemia patients had their TCR repertoires deep-sequenced. Ficoll-Paque density gradient centrifugation was used to isolate peripheral blood mononuclear cells. Before DNA was extracted, CD4+ and CD8+ T cells were sorted using either FACS or magnetic beads.

This sequence originates from a human donor in good health, serving as a control. The sample consisted of sorted CD4+, CD8+, or CD8+CD57+ T cells (not recorded which) from PBMCs. This receptor chain uses TRBV2 and TRBJ2-7; perhaps TRBD2 is the D gene, with 5 bases matching. The CDR3 sequence is CASATTRTYEQYF. In nucleotides, the sequence is TGTGCCAGCGCCACTACTAGGACCTACGAGCAGTACTTC.